This is a list of T cell receptor beta chains from one sample in a study of cytomegalovirus exposure and HLA in healthy donors. Profiling relied on immunoSEQ multiplex PCR, and the TCRdb table lists in-frame clones only, not all of them. The sample shows about 240,000 clones, roughly 87% of them seen only once. The sample comprised PBMCs. Receptor source: a woman aged 40 to 55 in good health and CMV-seropositive. The conserved cysteine and the conserved F or W are not part of the CDR3 here. Each record gives: CDR3 length, J gene, V gene, clone size, CDR3 protein. Rows give clone size only sometimes, using once, few, many, or a class for an expanded clone.

length: 11
J: TRBJ1-1
V: TRBV5-1
size: NA
CDR3: ASSEEAGTEAF

length: 12
J: TRBJ2-1
V: TRBV7-2
size: NA
CDR3: ASSPPGLSNEQF

length: 11
J: TRBJ1-2
V: TRBV7-3
size: NA
CDR3: ASSLGTDIGYT

length: 13
J: NA
V: TRBV5-1
size: NA
CDR3: ASSLSGGLSYEQY

length: 11
J: TRBJ1-1
V: TRBV30
size: once
CDR3: AWNRRRGTEAF

length: 21
J: TRBJ2-7
V: TRBV23-1
size: NA
CDR3: ASSQSRLCVPRDRGPKEYEQY

length: 13
J: TRBJ2-7
V: TRBV4-3
size: few
CDR3: ASSRQTGRDYEQY

length: 13
J: TRBJ2-3
V: TRBV28
size: NA
CDR3: ASSPPGSGRDTQY

length: 12
J: TRBJ1-2
V: TRBV19
size: NA
CDR3: ASTTDRIVYGYT

length: 14
J: TRBJ1-4
V: TRBV7-9
size: NA
CDR3: ASSFSVSGDNEKLF

length: 12
J: TRBJ2-7
V: TRBV9
size: NA
CDR3: ASSVGQSSYEQY

length: 13
J: TRBJ1-1
V: TRBV7-9
size: NA
CDR3: ASSFGETGGTEAF

length: 11
J: TRBJ1-1
V: TRBV11-1
size: NA
CDR3: ASSLGEDTEAF

length: 15
J: TRBJ2-1
V: TRBV5-8
size: NA
CDR3: ASSLLTSRDLINEQF

length: 13
J: TRBJ2-2
V: TRBV29-1
size: NA
CDR3: SVAAGPKNTGELF

length: 14
J: TRBJ2-3
V: TRBV7-8
size: NA
CDR3: ASSPVAGGFSDTQY

length: 13
J: TRBJ1-5
V: TRBV4-3
size: NA
CDR3: ASSPRRGTGQPQH

length: 13
J: TRBJ2-7
V: TRBV7-3
size: NA
CDR3: ASSFGTGGSYEQY

length: 12
J: TRBJ1-1
V: TRBV7-9
size: NA
CDR3: SSSLLGGNTEAF

length: 12
J: TRBJ1-4
V: TRBV29-1
size: NA
CDR3: SVDRDTRGEKLF

length: 13
J: TRBJ2-7
V: TRBV2
size: NA
CDR3: ASSDGGGQPYEQY

length: 18
J: TRBJ2-3
V: TRBV12-5
size: NA
CDR3: ASGPQGWGLAGGPADTQY